Described below is a single T cell receptor beta chain sequence and its context. RNA transcripts yielded amplified TCR beta CDR3 regions. HTBI primers were the set used in a first-round RT-PCR of the TCR CDR3. Via MiXCR, TCRdb re-called the multiplex PCR reads, giving one row per CDR3 protein. The sample consists of hundreds of thousands of distinct CDR3 sequences, 20% of them appearing once. This sample stems from a study of T cells in Graves' hyperthyroidism and ophthalmopathy. The wider study: At the time of initial diagnosis and before any treatment, peripheral blood was collected.

This TCR derives from a man in his forties or fifties with Graves' ophthalmopathy. Sequences were obtained from blood.

As DNA, the CDR3 is TGTGCCAGCACCGGGGGGACAGGGCGGGGAGATACGCAGTATTTT. Protein product: CASTGGTGRGDTQYF. This sequence joins TRBV6-2 or TRBV6-3 and TRBJ2-3, with 9 bases lining up with TRBD1. Germline CDR1 is MNHEY and CDR2 is SVGEGT. V was clipped by 7 bases and J by 5 bases; unmatched bases: 10. The CDR3 runs to 15 residues.